This T cell receptor beta chain was documented in a study of beta chain features in type 1 diabetes. General observations from the study: PCR might pick shorter templates more often, in the same way for patients and controls. Unsettled here was the matter of whether HLA type influences TCRB rearrangement.

A few counts support this clone. Antigen unknown. Isolated RNA was reverse transcribed in full, so expressed TCRB transcripts were sequenced. Some clones are missing from TCRdb's copy, which holds only in-frame ones; the method was immunoSEQ multiplex PCR. Among about 320,000 clones, around 15% were seen once, and the ten largest hold roughly 6.7%. Per germline, CDR1 SGHAT and CDR2 FQNNGV. The CDR3 is 15 amino acids. Losses at the gene ends were 7 bases for V and 5 bases for J; bases not matched to a gene: 12. This sequence joins TRBV11-2 and TRBJ2-5; 8 positions agree with TRBD1. The receptor was derived from a man aged 30 to 45 in good health. Sequenced: central memory CD4+ T cells from blood. The CDR3 here is CASTVAGGRKETQYF. The CDR3 DNA is TGTGCCAGCACCGTGGCAGGGGGCCGGAAGGAGACCCAGTACTTC.